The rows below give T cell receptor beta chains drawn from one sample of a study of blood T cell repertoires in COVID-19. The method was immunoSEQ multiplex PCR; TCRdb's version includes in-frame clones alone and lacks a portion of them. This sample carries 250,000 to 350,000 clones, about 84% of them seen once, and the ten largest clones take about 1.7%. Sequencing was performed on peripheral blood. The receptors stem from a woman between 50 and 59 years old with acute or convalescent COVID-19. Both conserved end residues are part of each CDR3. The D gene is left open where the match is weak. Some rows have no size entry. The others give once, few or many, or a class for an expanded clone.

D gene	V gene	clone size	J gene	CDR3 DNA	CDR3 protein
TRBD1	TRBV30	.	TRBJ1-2	TGTGCCTGGACCGCTGGGACAGGGGGCCTTCGCTATGGCTACACCTTC	CAWTAGTGGLRYGYTF
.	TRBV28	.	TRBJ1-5	TGTGCCAGCAGTTCCCCAGGGTGGAGCAATCAGCCCCAGCATTTT	CASSSPGWSNQPQHF
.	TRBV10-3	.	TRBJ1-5	TGTGCCATCAGTGAGTCGGGCGGGGGATCGTTGACCCAGCATTTT	CAISESGGGSLTQHF
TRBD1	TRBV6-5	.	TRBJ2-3	TGTGCCAGCAGTTCAGGACAGGGTGTTACAGATACGCAGTATTTT	CASSSGQGVTDTQYF
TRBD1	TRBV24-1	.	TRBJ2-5	TGTGCCACCAGTGACCCCGGCGGGACAGGTGCGGAGACCCAGTACTTC	CATSDPGGTGAETQYF
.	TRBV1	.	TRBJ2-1	TGCACCAGCACCGGGTCTCTAAGCCCTAAAAATGAGCAGTTCTTC	CTSTGSLSPKNEQFF
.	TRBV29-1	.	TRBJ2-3	TGCAGCGTTTTAAAAATTTCGCAGTATTTT	CSVLKISQYF
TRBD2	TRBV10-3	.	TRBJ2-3	TGTGCCATCAGTGAGTTAGGACTAGCGGGGGGCACAGATACGCAGTATTTT	CAISELGLAGGTDTQYF
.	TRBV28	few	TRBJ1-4	TGTGCCAGCAGGGGGGGACCATCAACTAATGAAAAACTGTTTTTT	CASRGGPSTNEKLFF
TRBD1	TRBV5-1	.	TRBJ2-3	TGCGCCAGCAGCAGACAGGGAACTAACACAGATACGCAGTATTTT	CASSRQGTNTDTQYF
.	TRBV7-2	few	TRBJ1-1	TGTGCCAGCAGCCGGGCCACGGGGAGCGCTGAAGCTTTCTTT	CASSRATGSAEAFF
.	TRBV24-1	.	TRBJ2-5	TGTGCCACCAGTGATTTGGCAGGGTATGAGACCCAGTACTTC	CATSDLAGYETQYF
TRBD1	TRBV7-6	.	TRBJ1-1	TGTGCCAGCAGCTCTGACAGGGCGGACACTGAAGCTTTCTTT	CASSSDRADTEAFF
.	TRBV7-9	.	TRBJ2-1	TGTGCCAGCGGGGAGCGGAGCCGCAATGAGCAGTTCTTC	CASGERSRNEQFF
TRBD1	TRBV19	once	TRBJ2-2	TGTGCCAGTAGTTACCGGGACAGGGGAACCGGGGAGCTGTTTTTT	CASSYRDRGTGELFF
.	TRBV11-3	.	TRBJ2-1	TGTGCCAGCAGGGGGCAGAATGAGCAGTTCTTC	CASRGQNEQFF
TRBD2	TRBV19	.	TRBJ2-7	TGTGCCAGTAGTCCTACCCCTAGCGGGAGCTCCTACGAGCAGTACTTC	CASSPTPSGSSYEQYF
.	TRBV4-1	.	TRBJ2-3	TGCGCCAGCAGCCAAGAAGGGCGGGACACAGATACGCAGTATTTT	CASSQEGRDTDTQYF
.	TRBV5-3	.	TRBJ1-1	TGTGCCAGAAGCTTGTTCCGGTACACTGAAGCTTTCTTT	CARSLFRYTEAFF
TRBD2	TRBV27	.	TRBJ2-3	TGTGCCAGCAGTTTTCTAGCGGGACGCACAGATACGCAGTATTTT	CASSFLAGRTDTQYF
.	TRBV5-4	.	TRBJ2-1	TGTGCCAGCAGCTCAAGCGGAACCTCCTACAATGAGCAGTTCTTC	CASSSSGTSYNEQFF
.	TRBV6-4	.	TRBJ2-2	TGTGCCAGCAGTGACTCGATGGGCAGGGAGCTGTTTTTT	CASSDSMGRELFF
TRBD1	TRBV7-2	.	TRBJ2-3	TGTGCCAGCAGCCGGTGGGGACAGGGGATCCCCACAGATACGCAGTATTTT	CASSRWGQGIPTDTQYF
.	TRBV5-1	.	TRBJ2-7	TGCGCCAGCTGTAGGGACTCCCAAAGGTCCTACGAGCAGTACTTC	CASCRDSQRSYEQYF
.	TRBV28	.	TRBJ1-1	TGTGCCAGCAGAGAGATGAACACTGAAGCTTTCTTT	CASREMNTEAFF
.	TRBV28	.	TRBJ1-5	TGTGCCAGTCGTCACGACAGGAATCAGCCCCAGCATTTT	CASRHDRNQPQHF
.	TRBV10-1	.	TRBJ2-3	TGCGCCAGCAGCCTCCTCCCATTGACAAGATCTAGCACAGATACGCAGTATTTT	CASSLLPLTRSSTDTQYF
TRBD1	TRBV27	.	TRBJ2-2	TGTGCCAGCAACAGGGGTCTTCCGAACACCGGGGAGCTGTTTTTT	CASNRGLPNTGELFF
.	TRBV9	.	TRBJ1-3	TGTGCCAGCAGCCCCAACAACGATGGAAACACCATATATTTT	CASSPNNDGNTIYF
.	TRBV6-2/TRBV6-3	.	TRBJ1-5	TGTGCCAGCAGCCGTAGACTCCGCTATAGCAATCAGCCCCAGCATTTT	CASSRRLRYSNQPQHF
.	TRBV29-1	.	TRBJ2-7	TGCAGCGTTGAAGGAGGACAGAAAGAATACGAGCAGTACTTC	CSVEGGQKEYEQYF
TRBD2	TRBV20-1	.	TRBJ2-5	TGCAGTGCTAGTGTTAGCGGGAGTGGGGATCAAGAGACCCAGTACTTC	CSASVSGSGDQETQYF
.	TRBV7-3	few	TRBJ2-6	TGTGCCAGCAGCTTAGAAGGGGCCTCTGGGGCCAACGTCCTGACTTTC	CASSLEGASGANVLTF
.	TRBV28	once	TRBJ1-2	TGTGCCAGCAGTTTTTACGAAGACAGGTTTGATGGCTACACCTTC	CASSFYEDRFDGYTF
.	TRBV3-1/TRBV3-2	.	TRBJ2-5	TGTGCCAGCAGCCAAGATAGCCTAATTGCGGAGACCCAGTACTTC	CASSQDSLIAETQYF
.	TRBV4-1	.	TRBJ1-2	TGCGCCAGCAGCCAAGATTTCGCGGGGGTATATGGCTACACCTTC	CASSQDFAGVYGYTF
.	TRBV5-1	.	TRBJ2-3	TGCGCCAGCAGCATCTCTAGGTTAGGCGATACGCAGTATTTT	CASSISRLGDTQYF
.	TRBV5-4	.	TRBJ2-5	TGTGCCAGCAGCTCCCACTTAGGGGCTCAAGAGACCCAGTACTTC	CASSSHLGAQETQYF
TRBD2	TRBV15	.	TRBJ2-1	TGTGCCACCAGCAGGACTAGCGGCAATGAGCAGTTCTTC	CATSRTSGNEQFF
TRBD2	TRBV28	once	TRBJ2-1	TGTGCCAGCAGTTTAGCGGGAGGTCGGAATGAGCAGTTCTTC	CASSLAGGRNEQFF
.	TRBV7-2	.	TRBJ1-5	TGTGCCAGCAGCCCCGGCCCGGGTACCAATCAGCCCCAGCATTTT	CASSPGPGTNQPQHF
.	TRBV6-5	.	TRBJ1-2	TGTGCCAGCAGTACCGGGGGGATCTTTTATGGCTACACCTTC	CASSTGGIFYGYTF
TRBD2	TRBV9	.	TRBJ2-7	TGTGCCAGCAGCGTAGGACTAGCGGGAGGGTACGAGCAGTACTTC	CASSVGLAGGYEQYF
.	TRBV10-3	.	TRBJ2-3	TGTGCCATCAGTGAACGGCAGGGTGGTAGCACAGATACGCAGTATTTT	CAISERQGGSTDTQYF
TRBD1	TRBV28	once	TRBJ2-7	TGTGCCAGCGTCGGGACAGGGCTGCACGAGCAGTACTTC	CASVGTGLHEQYF
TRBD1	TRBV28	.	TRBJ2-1	TGTGCCAGCACCACGACAGGGATTGCCACCAATGAGCAGTTCTTC	CASTTTGIATNEQFF
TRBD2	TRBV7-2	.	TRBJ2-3	TGTGCCAGCAGCTCCCCTTTAGCGGGAGGGCGACGCTGGACAGATACGCAGTATTTT	CASSSPLAGGRRWTDTQYF
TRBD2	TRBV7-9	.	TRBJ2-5	TGTGCCAGCAGCAAGAGGAGGACTAGCCAAGAGACCCAGTACTTC	CASSKRRTSQETQYF
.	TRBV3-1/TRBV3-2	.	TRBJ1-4	TGTGCCAGCAGCCAAGAGGGGGCGACGAATGAAAAACTGTTTTTT	CASSQEGATNEKLFF
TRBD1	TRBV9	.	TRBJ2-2	TGTGCCAGCAGCGTACGGACAGGGCGAGGGGAGCTGTTTTTT	CASSVRTGRGELFF
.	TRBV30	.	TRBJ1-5	TGTGCCTGGAGTGTGGGCGCAGATAGCAATCAGCCCCAGCATTTT	CAWSVGADSNQPQHF
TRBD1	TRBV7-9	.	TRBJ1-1	TGTGCCAGCAGCTTAGGACAGGGGGGCTCTGAAGCTTTCTTT	CASSLGQGGSEAFF
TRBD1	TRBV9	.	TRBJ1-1	TGTGCCAGCAGCCCCGGACAGGTCCGCACTGAAGCTTTCTTT	CASSPGQVRTEAFF
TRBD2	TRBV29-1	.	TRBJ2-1	TGCAGTTCTATCGATAGCGGGAGTGTTAATGAGCAGTTCTTC	CSSIDSGSVNEQFF